These 31 T cell receptor beta chains were sequenced from one sample in a study of blood T cells in healthy people across ages. The use of a sample-barcoded 5' primer and a J-beta primer mix characterized a second PCR of 7 to 11 cycles. TCRdb independently ran MiXCR on the 5' RACE reads; one entry per CDR3 protein. The sample carries about 1.5 million distinct CDR3 sequences, 42% recorded once. Input material: blood. The receptors were gathered from a young woman in good health.

This clonotype occurred many times. The V gene is TRBV7-3, the J gene TRBJ2-5, with D maybe TRBD2 (5 bases). The CDR3 loop spans 13 amino acids. Germline V gives CDR1 SGHTA, CDR2 FQGTGA. V shed 2 bases and J shed 4 bases, with 8 bases lying between them. The CDR3 sequence: CASSLLLGETQYF. The CDR3 nucleotides are TGTGCCAGCAGCTTATTACTAGGAGAGACCCAGTACTTC. The full variable domain, its missing parts supplied by reference TRBV7-3 and TRBJ2-5, is GAGVSQTPSNKVTEKGKYVELRCDPISGHTALYWYRQSLGQGPEFLIYFQGTGAADDSGLPNDRFFAVRPEGSVSTLKIQRTERGDSAVYLCASSLLLGETQYFGPGTRLLVL.

This clonotype showed up just a few times. The chain has TRBV18 and TRBJ2-7, with D uncertain. Looked up from germline, CDR1 is KGHSH and CDR2 is LQKENI. The CDR3 length is 14 residues. Trimming shortened V by 1 base and J by 1 base, and 8 bases separated the two germline ends. CDR3 residues: CASSPLSESYEQYF. The CDR3 nucleotides read TGTGCCAGCTCACCACTCAGCGAGTCCTACGAGCAGTACTTC. Together with reference TRBV18 and TRBJ2-7, the CDR3 gives the full variable domain: NAGVMQNPRHLVRRRGQEARLRCSPMKGHSHVYWYRQLPEEGLKFMVYLQKENIIDESGMPKERFSAEFPKEGPSILRIQQVVRGDSAAYFCASSPLSESYEQYFGPGTRLTVT.

CDR3 sequence (DNA): TGTGCCAGCAGCTTAGATTGGAAAAGCGGGGTATACTACAATGAGCAGTACTTC. It encodes CASSLDWKSGVYYNEQYF. The chain combines TRBV11-2 with TRBJ2-7; 7 nucleotides line up with TRBD2. Trimming removed 0 bases from V and 7 bases from J; junction bases left unmatched: 18. CDR3 length equals 18 residues. The V gene's germline CDR1 is SGHAT and CDR2 FQNNGV.

The chain recombines TRBV6-5 with TRBJ2-6; a possible D gene is TRBD2 (5 bases). The germline V gene encodes CDR1 MNHEY and CDR2 SVGAGI. The CDR3 is 16 amino acids. The V end lost 4 bases, the J end lost 3 bases, and 13 bases lay between the germline ends. In DNA, the CDR3 is TGTGCCAGCAGTTCGGGGAGAAGGTATGGGGCCAACGTCCTGACTTTC. Its translation is CASSSGRRYGANVLTF.

The V call is TRBV15, the J call TRBJ2-5, with unresolved D. The ends were cut back, 2 bases at V and 3 bases at J, with 4 bases in the middle. The CDR3 contains 12 residues. CDR1 and CDR2 (germline): LNHNV, YYDKDF (reference sequence). Here the CDR3 reads CATSRQKETQYF. CDR3 coding DNA: TGTGCCACCAGCAGACAGAAAGAGACCCAGTACTTC.

The chain joins TRBV4-1 to TRBJ2-5, with D perhaps matching TRBD1 (5 bases). The assigned J gene may be wrong: the sequence end matches TRBJ2-7 better. The germline V gene encodes CDR1 MGHRA and CDR2 YSYEKL. The CDR3 has 15 residues. The CDR3 sequence is CASSRSGHTSYEQYF. The CDR3 DNA reads as TGCGCCAGCAGCCGCTCCGGACACACCTCCTACGAGCAGTACTTC.

The chain employs TRBV5-5 and TRBJ1-5; no firm D call. V lost 4 bases and J 3 bases, leaving 5 bases between the germline ends. CDR1 is SGHKS and CDR2 is YYEKEE in the germline V gene (reference sequence). There are 12 residues in the CDR3. Here the CDR3 reads CASSMVNQPQHF. CDR3 coding DNA: TGTGCCAGCAGCATGGTCAATCAGCCCCAGCATTTT.

The rearrangement uses TRBV20-1 and TRBJ2-7, with D hard to call. Germline loops: CDR1 DFQATT, CDR2 SNEGSKA (reference sequence). The CDR3 spans 12 residues. The ends were cut back, 2 bases at V and 7 bases at J, with 12 bases in the middle. CDR3 sequence (DNA): TGCAGTGCTAGAAAGGCGTCGGATGAGCAGTACTTC. It encodes CSARKASDEQYF.

V gene TRBV11-2 combines with J gene TRBJ2-2, with no clear D. V was clipped by 5 bases and J by 8 bases, with 12 bases between them. CDR1 is SGHAT and CDR2 is FQNNGV in the germline V gene. This CDR3 is built from 13 residues. DNA of the CDR3: TGTGCCAGCAGCACCTATACAGCGGGGGAGCTGTTTTTT. This encodes CASSTYTAGELFF. The whole variable domain, remainder taken from reference TRBV11-2 and TRBJ2-2, is EAGVAQSPRYKIIEKRQSVAFWCNPISGHATLYWYQQILGQGPKLLIQFQNNGVVDDSQLPKDRFSAERLKGVDSTLKIQPAKLEDSAVYLCASSTYTAGELFFGEGSRLTVL.

The gene calls are TRBV10-3 and TRBJ2-5; D is ambiguous. CDR1 and CDR2 (germline): ENHRY, SYGVKD. The CDR3 is 16 amino acids. Between the trimmed V and J ends, which lost 0 bases and 11 bases, there was a span of 22 bases. The CDR3 DNA reads TGTGCCATCAGTGAGTCGGTCGGAAGCTCCTACAATGAGCAGTACTTC. Residues: CAISESVGSSYNEQYF.

The sample holds a few counts of this clonotype. The gene calls are TRBV4-1 and TRBJ2-7; TRBD2 agrees at 9 bases. V trimming: 3 bases; J trimming: 2 bases; junction bases outside the gene matches: 8. From germline, CDR1 is MGHRA and CDR2 YSYEKL. This CDR3 spans 16 amino acids. The CDR3 loop reads CASSQRGPSGAYEQYF. CDR3 DNA: TGCGCCAGCAGCCAGAGAGGGCCTAGCGGGGCCTACGAGCAGTACTTC.

V is TRBV12-3 or TRBV12-4 and J is TRBJ1-2; D uncertain. The V end was cut by 2 bases, the J end by 4 bases, with 8 bases between. This CDR3 has 13 amino acids. CDR3 sequence: CASSLSRVYGYTF. The CDR3 DNA follows: TGTGCCAGCAGTTTAAGCCGGGTCTATGGCTACACCTTC.

The chain links TRBV7-2 to TRBJ1-4; tentatively, D is TRBD1 (6 bases). V dropped 0 bases and J dropped 7 bases, with 12 bases sitting between them. The CDR3 has 15 residues. Germline V gene sequence: CDR1 SGHTA, CDR2 FQGNSA. The CDR3 sequence: CASSLASGAGEKLFF. The CDR3 DNA follows: TGTGCCAGCAGCTTAGCGTCGGGGGCTGGTGAAAAACTGTTTTTT. The complete variable domain, with remaining parts taken from reference TRBV7-2 and TRBJ1-4, reads GAGVSQSPSNKVTEKGKDVELRCDPISGHTALYWYRQSLGQGLEFLIYFQGNSAPDKSGLPSDRFSAERTGGSVSTLTIQRTQQEDSAVYLCASSLASGAGEKLFFGSGTQLSVL.

This clonotype was observed a handful of times. The chain combines TRBV12-3 or TRBV12-4 with TRBJ2-7; weak D call: TRBD2 (5 bases). CDR3 length: 12 amino acids. Trimming removed 4 bases at V and 9 bases at J, with 13 bases between. CDR3 in amino acids: CASSYGLRWQYF. Written as DNA, the CDR3 is TGTGCCAGCAGTTACGGACTCAGGTGGCAGTACTTC.

This chain joins TRBV24-1 and TRBJ2-3, with TRBD2 identical over 8 bases. The CDR3 is made up of 14 amino acids. The V gene's germline CDR1 is KGHDR and CDR2 SFDVKD. Trimming took 5 bases from V and 4 from J; bases not matched to a gene: 4. The CDR3 nucleotides read TGTGCCACCAGTGTTGCGGGAGGAGCAGATACGCAGTATTTT. Translating it yields CATSVAGGADTQYF.

J is TRBJ2-3 and V is TRBV12-3 or TRBV12-4; tentative D call: TRBD2 (6 bases). The CDR3 spans 15 residues. Trimming cost V 4 bases and J 5 bases, with 16 bases left between them. The CDR3 DNA reads TGTGCCAGCAGTTCTCGGGACTGGGGAGGAGATACGCAGTATTTT. This encodes CASSSRDWGGDTQYF.

This clonotype was seen only a few times. The gene calls are TRBV12-3 or TRBV12-4 and TRBJ2-1; D may correspond to TRBD1 or TRBD2 (6 bases each). The CDR3 runs to 12 residues. Trimming shortened V by 7 bases and J by 9 bases, and 13 bases separated the two germline ends. CDR3 region: CASTASGAEQFF. The CDR3 nucleotides are TGTGCCAGCACCGCGTCGGGGGCTGAGCAGTTCTTC.

The chain carries TRBV29-1 and TRBJ2-3; unclear D gene. Trimming pared 4 bases from V and 1 base from J, leaving 21 bases between. CDR3 length equals 17 residues. CDR1 is SQVTM, CDR2 ANQGSEA, per germline. The CDR3 sequence: CSVGLLLQAVGTDTQYF. As DNA, the CDR3 is TGCAGCGTTGGATTACTCCTCCAGGCTGTGGGCACAGATACGCAGTATTTT.

The V call is TRBV12-3 or TRBV12-4, the J call TRBJ2-3, with TRBD2 matching 7 bases. J gave up 3 bases and V 6 bases, and 6 bases lay outside the gene matches. This CDR3 has 14 residues. Here the CDR3 reads CASSSLAETDTQYF. CDR3 coding DNA: TGTGCCAGCAGCTCCCTAGCGGAGACAGATACGCAGTATTTT.

There are many counts of this clonotype. V and J are TRBV28 and TRBJ2-5; 7 bases are shared with TRBD1. CDR3 length: 13 residues. Germline-derived CDR1 and CDR2 are MDHEN and SYDVKM. J was trimmed by 4 bases and V by 4 bases; bases with no gene match: 3. DNA of the CDR3: TGTGCCAGCAGTTCTACAGGGGTAGAGACCCAGTACTTC. Translating it yields CASSSTGVETQYF.

The rearrangement joins TRBV5-1 to TRBJ2-7, with D maybe TRBD2 (5 bases). The V gene lost 3 bases and the J gene lost 7 bases, with 17 bases spanning the gap. CDR1 is SGHRS, CDR2 YFSETQ, per germline. CDR3 length: 14 amino acids. CDR3: CASSSGSVYNEQYF. The CDR3 DNA follows: TGCGCCAGCAGCTCGGGGAGCGTCTACAATGAGCAGTACTTC.

The chain joins TRBV20-1 to TRBJ2-7; D tentatively fits TRBD1 or TRBD2 (5 bases each). This CDR3 spans 13 amino acids. Germline CDR1 reads DFQATT; CDR2 reads SNEGSKA (reference sequence). The DNA of the CDR3 is TGCAGCCAGCCCAGGGACGGCCCCTACGAGCAGTACTTC. Residues: CSQPRDGPYEQYF.

This clonotype was seen more than once but under ten times. The gene calls are TRBV11-2 and TRBJ1-2; D may be TRBD1 (5 bases). V dropped 4 bases and J dropped 8 bases, with 17 bases sitting between them. The V gene's germline CDR1 is SGHAT and CDR2 FQNNGV. The CDR3 totals 14 residues. This CDR3 is CASSSPGREGGYTF. The DNA of the CDR3 is TGTGCCAGCAGCTCCCCAGGCAGGGAAGGAGGCTACACCTTC.

As regards this clonotype: An end of the junction does not agree with germline; a read error may underlie this. The V gene is TRBV6-2 or TRBV6-3, the J gene TRBJ2-1; D remains ambiguous. There are 13 residues in the CDR3. Per germline, CDR1 MNHEY and CDR2 SVGEGT. CDR3 amino acids: CASSPQANNVQFF. In DNA form, the CDR3 reads TGTGCCAGCAGTCCGCAGGCGAACAATGTGCAGTTCTTC.

Of note for this clonotype: A much larger clone sits a single nucleotide away, making a read error possible. This chain uses TRBV4-1 with TRBJ2-3; D is unresolved. The CDR3 extends over 15 amino acids. Trimming took off 0 bases at V and 6 bases at J, with 13 bases between the two ends. Germline loops: CDR1 MGHRA, CDR2 YSYEKL. In DNA, the CDR3 is TGCGCCAGCAGCCAAGAGTTAATACGTATCGATACGCAGTATTTT. Protein sequence: CASSQELIRIDTQYF.

This clonotype has more than one count but fewer than ten. V and J are TRBV3-1 and TRBJ2-5; 7 positions match TRBD2. J gave up 4 bases and V 6 bases, and 8 bases lay outside the gene matches. CDR3 length equals 14 residues. Germline CDR1 reads LGHDT; CDR2 reads YNNKEL (reference sequence). This CDR3 reads CASRQSGVGETQYF. CDR3 DNA: TGTGCCAGCAGACAAAGCGGGGTAGGAGAGACCCAGTACTTC.

This clonotype was detected once. Compared with germline, one end of the junction differs, possibly owing to a read error. The rearrangement links TRBV24-1 to TRBJ1-1, with 7 bases matching TRBD1. Germline CDR1 is KGHDR and CDR2 is SFDVKD. This CDR3 is 12 amino acids long. Here the CDR3 reads CATSDPDRATFF. CDR3 DNA: TGTGCAACCAGTGATCCAGACAGGGCAACTTTCTTT.

This clonotype was observed a handful of times. V gene TRBV20-1 combines with J gene TRBJ1-2; 7 nucleotides agree with TRBD1. The germline V gene has CDR1 DFQATT and CDR2 SNEGSKA (reference sequence). Unmatched junction bases numbered 15, after V lost 6 bases and J lost 5 bases. The CDR3 has 15 residues. CDR3 region: CSARDWGQTDYGYTF. The CDR3 DNA follows: TGCAGTGCGCGCGACTGGGGACAGACCGATTATGGCTACACCTTC.

The chain is built from TRBV6-2 or TRBV6-3 and TRBJ2-3; D gene ambiguous. The CDR3 runs to 14 residues. The germline V and J ends were trimmed by 5 bases and 0 bases, with 9 bases remaining between them. The V gene's germline CDR1 is MNHEY and CDR2 SVGEGT. The CDR3 loop reads CASSAMLSTDTQYF. The CDR3 DNA is TGTGCCAGCAGTGCTATGCTAAGCACAGATACGCAGTATTTT.

CDR3 protein: CASSYGQYTYTEAFF. In DNA form, the CDR3 reads TGTGCCAGCAGTTATGGTCAGTACACTTACACTGAAGCTTTCTTT. The gene calls are TRBV6-5 and TRBJ1-1; D is unresolved. Trimming removed 3 bases from V and 3 bases from J, with 14 bases in between. Germline CDR1 is MNHEY and CDR2 is SVGAGI. This CDR3 is 15 amino acids long.

V and J are TRBV5-5 and TRBJ2-1; 8 nucleotides align to TRBD1. With the DNA end fitting TRBJ2-7 better, the J assignment may be wrong. Germline loops: CDR1 SGHKS, CDR2 YYEKEE (reference sequence). The CDR3 extends over 17 amino acids. CDR3 in amino acids: CASSLRTGQHSYNEQYF. CDR3 bases: TGTGCCAGCAGCTTACGGACAGGGCAGCACTCCTACAATGAGCAGTACTTC.